This T cell receptor (beta chain) was retrieved from a study of sequential checkpoint blockade in melanoma (dated by TCRdb to between 2017 and 2020). Regarding the research as a whole: Using 1:1 randomization, the trial assigned patients either to first-line nivolumab followed by ipilimumab (arm A) or to ipilimumab followed by nivolumab (arm B). Maintenance nivolumab came after both trial sequences. General study outcomes and caveats: The model for predicting response that combines TCR metrics with mutation burden needs to be validated in larger, independent patient cohorts.

The germline V end is reduced by 5 bases and the J end by 0 bases; junction bases left unmatched: 15. CDR1 and CDR2 are drawn from the germline V gene: SGHVS, FQNEAQ. Including cysteine and phenylalanine, the CDR3 has 20 amino acids. The kept DNA is CDR3 alone, 60 bases in frame from the first base. As for this clone: It has no known antigen specificity. Nothing much larger sits one base from this clone, and base qualities are not available.

The immunoSEQ Assay was used to immunosequence TCRbeta CDR3 regions from genomic DNA. Before high-throughput sequencing, genomic DNA was amplified using bias-controlled multiplex PCR. From the authors' description of their analysis: To quantify the absolute abundance of each unique TCRbeta CDR3 region, the sequences were collapsed and filtered. Clonality, defined as 1 minus Pielou's evenness, was calculated using only productive rearrangements. A previously published method was used to identify clones with significantly greater frequencies in on-treatment samples than in baseline samples. In TCRdb, the immuneACCESS table is reduced to in-frame sequences with V and J assigned. These tables do not hold every clone; where another copy was compared, an unresolved V gene accounts for under half, and the others remain unexplained. V and J calls plus clone size are reproduced from that table; the DNA served to infer D and trimming. This sample gives around 15,000 clones in total; about 92% of them show up just once. The top ten clonotypes cover under 25% of the sample.

The sample's treatment or condition label, decoded: randomized to nivolumab then ipilimumab (arm A) or the reverse (arm B). No trial patient had received prior DNA-damaging chemotherapy. Thawed PBMCs were sorted on a FACS Aria II flow cytometer to isolate live CD3+CD8+ cells negative for CD19 and CD56. Samples came from patients with melanoma in CheckMate 064, a randomized, open-label phase II trial of sequential checkpoint blockade. Peripheral blood mononuclear cells were collected by leukapheresis, purified with Ficoll-Paque, and frozen in human serum with approximately 9.9% DMSO. Right after sorting, the blood CD3+CD8+ cells were verified to be >95% pure, and DNA extraction followed.

The TCR sequence derives from a human donor with melanoma. This material consisted of CD8+ T cells sorted from blood (inferred from file names), taken from a patient given nivolumab and ipilimumab in sequence. The sequence joins TRBV7-8 to TRBJ2-1, and 11 junction bases match TRBD2. For the CDR3, the sequence is CASSQGLAGGKRSSYNEQFF. The nucleotide sequence is given as TGTGCCAGCAGCCAGGGGCTAGCGGGAGGCAAAAGGAGCTCCTACAATGAGCAGTTCTTC.